In its sample, the clone carrying this T cell receptor beta chain was seen once. The CDR3 consists of 11 residues. The V end lost 4 bases, the J end lost 8 bases, and 8 bases lay between the germline ends. Germline lookup yields CDR1 MNHEY and CDR2 SVGEGT. The data stem from a study of blood T cell repertoires in COVID-19. The method was immunoSEQ multiplex PCR; TCRdb's version includes in-frame clones alone and lacks a portion of them. The data contain some 31,000 clones, approximately 80% of them singletons. This clonotype was obtained from a woman aged 60 to 75 with acute or convalescent COVID-19. The sample taken for sequencing was peripheral blood. The V call is TRBV6-2 or TRBV6-3, the J call TRBJ1-2; D is perhaps TRBD1 (5 bases). The CDR3 reads CASSWRGGYTF. CDR3 nucleotide sequence: TGTGCCAGCAGTTGGAGGGGAGGCTACACCTTC.